The subject of this entry is one TCR beta chain. V was clipped by 3 bases and J by 5 bases; unmatched bases: 9. The CDR3 is 15 amino acids. The V gene's germline CDR1 is MDHEN and CDR2 SYDVKM. How the authors handled the data: Estimation of nucleated cell counts was performed using reference gene primer amplification. Some clones are missing from TCRdb's copy, which holds only in-frame ones; the method was immunoSEQ multiplex PCR. For V, J and clone size, that table is used; D and trimming come from the DNA. The sample consists of 200,000 to 250,000 clones, 85% to 90% of them appearing once. This entry comes from a study of blood T cell repertoires in COVID-19.

Sequencing input: peripheral blood. This sequence was found in a man aged 25 to 40 with COVID-19, enrolled during active disease. The gene calls are TRBV28 and TRBJ2-7; 8 nucleotides align to TRBD1. The CDR3: CASSFGSAGGNEQYF. The CDR3, as DNA: TGTGCCAGCAGTTTCGGCTCGGCAGGGGGCAACGAGCAGTACTTC.